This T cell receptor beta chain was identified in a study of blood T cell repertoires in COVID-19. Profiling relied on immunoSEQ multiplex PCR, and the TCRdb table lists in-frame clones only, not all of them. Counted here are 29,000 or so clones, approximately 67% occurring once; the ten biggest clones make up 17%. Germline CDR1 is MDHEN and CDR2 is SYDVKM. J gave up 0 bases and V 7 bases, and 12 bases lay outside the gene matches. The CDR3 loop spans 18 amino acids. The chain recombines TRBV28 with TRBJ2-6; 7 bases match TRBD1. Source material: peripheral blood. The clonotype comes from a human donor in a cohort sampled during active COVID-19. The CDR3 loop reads CASTQPGQTFSGANVLTF. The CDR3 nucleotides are TGTGCCAGCACCCAACCGGGACAGACCTTCTCTGGGGCCAACGTCCTGACTTTC.